A single sample is the source of the 32 T cell receptor beta chains below, sequenced in a study of blood T cell repertoires in COVID-19. TCRdb keeps only in-frame clones here, not all; method: immunoSEQ multiplex PCR. The sample yields about 100,000 clones, about 90% seen once. The sequencing sample was made of peripheral blood. The source is a human donor in a cohort sampled during active COVID-19.

The J gene is TRBJ2-7, the V gene TRBV7-6, with D unresolved. The CDR3 has 13 residues. V lost 3 bases and J 7 bases, leaving 13 bases between the germline ends. Germline assignment: CDR1 SGHVS and CDR2 FNYEAQ. CDR3 amino acids: CASSFTEPREQYF. The CDR3 coding sequence is TGTGCCAGCAGCTTTACGGAGCCGAGGGAGCAGTACTTC.

This chain uses TRBV18 with TRBJ1-1; 8 nucleotides align to TRBD1. CDR3 size: 15 residues. Germline lookup yields CDR1 KGHSH and CDR2 LQKENI. The junction had 12 bases not matched to a gene; V was cut back by 6 bases and J by 6 bases. CDR3 sequence: CASSTGVGRVSEAFF. CDR3 sequence (DNA): TGTGCCAGCTCGACAGGGGTTGGGAGGGTATCTGAAGCTTTCTTT.

This chain joins TRBV28 and TRBJ1-4; D uncertain. This CDR3 contains 15 residues. From germline, CDR1 is MDHEN and CDR2 SYDVKM. Trimming cost V 3 bases and J 1 base, with 9 bases left between them. The CDR3 DNA reads as TGTGCCAGCAGTTTGATGGGCGTAACTAATGAAAAACTGTTTTTT. Protein product: CASSLMGVTNEKLFF.

The gene calls are TRBV6-6 and TRBJ2-1, with TRBD2 matching 8 bases. The CDR3 loop spans 16 amino acids. V lost 0 bases, J lost 9 bases, and 10 bases stayed unmatched. Germline V gives CDR1 MNHNY, CDR2 SVGAGI (reference sequence). Here the CDR3 reads CASSYSGGLVVGEQFF. The CDR3 coding sequence is TGTGCCAGCAGTTACTCGGGGGGACTAGTGGTTGGTGAGCAGTTCTTC.

The gene calls are TRBV5-1 and TRBJ2-1, with D possibly TRBD1 on 6 matching bases. The CDR3 spans 16 residues. Germline CDR1 SGHRS, CDR2 YFSETQ. V lost 3 bases and J 5 bases, leaving 18 bases between the germline ends. The chain's CDR3 is CASSYLWIGQNNEQFF. As DNA, the CDR3 is TGCGCCAGCAGCTACCTCTGGATCGGACAGAACAATGAGCAGTTCTTC.

V gene TRBV28 combines with J gene TRBJ2-3, with TRBD1 identical over 7 bases. This CDR3 is built from 14 residues. Germline V gives CDR1 MDHEN, CDR2 SYDVKM. The V and J ends lost 8 bases and 4 bases, in that order; junction bases with no gene match: 9. Here the CDR3 reads CASSGQVQSDTQYF. CDR3 sequence (DNA): TGTGCCAGCTCTGGACAGGTTCAGTCAGATACGCAGTATTTT. The full variable domain, completed using reference TRBV28 and TRBJ2-3, is DVKVTQSSRYLVKRTGEKVFLECVQDMDHENMFWYRQDPGLGLRLIYFSYDVKMKEKGDIPEGYSVSREKKERFSLILESASTNQTSMYLCASSGQVQSDTQYFGPGTRLTVL.

This chain links TRBV4-1 with TRBJ2-6, with a possible D match to TRBD2 (5 bases). The CDR3 contains 14 residues. Germline CDR1 is MGHRA and CDR2 is YSYEKL. V was clipped by 6 bases and J by 4 bases, with 10 bases between them. The CDR3 DNA reads as TGCGCCAGCAGACCTAGCACCGGGGCCAACGTCCTGACTTTC. Amino acid sequence: CASRPSTGANVLTF.

The chain employs TRBV4-2 and TRBJ2-7; 13 bases match TRBD2. Per the germline V gene, CDR1 is LGHNA and CDR2 is YNFKEQ. The J segment lost 2 bases and the V segment lost 0 bases, leaving 10 bases of the junction unmatched. This CDR3 is 19 amino acids long. Written as DNA, the CDR3 is TGTGCCAGCAGCCAAGAGGGGACTAGCGGGGCCGCCAACACCTACGAGCAGTACTTC. It translates to CASSQEGTSGAANTYEQYF.

This chain joins TRBV7-2 and TRBJ2-2; 7 nucleotides match TRBD1. The trim removed 4 bases at V and 5 bases at J, leaving 7 bases unmatched. CDR1 and CDR2 from the germline V gene are SGHTA and FQGNSA. CDR3 length: 15 residues. The CDR3 nucleotides are TGTGCCAGCAGCTCCGGGACAGCCGGAACCGGGGAGCTGTTTTTT. Amino acids: CASSSGTAGTGELFF. Supplemented by reference TRBV7-2 and TRBJ2-2, the full variable domain reads GAGVSQSPSNKVTEKGKDVELRCDPISGHTALYWYRQSLGQGLEFLIYFQGNSAPDKSGLPSDRFSAERTGGSVSTLTIQRTQQEDSAVYLCASSSGTAGTGELFFGEGSRLTVL.

The chain carries TRBV7-6 and TRBJ2-3; TRBD2 agrees at 9 bases. The V gene end was trimmed by 1 base and the J gene end by 7 bases; junction bases not matched to a gene: 3. Germline CDR1 is SGHVS and CDR2 is FNYEAQ. The CDR3 is 14 residues long. CDR3 protein: CASSLGGTSHTQYF. The CDR3 coding sequence is TGTGCCAGCAGCTTAGGAGGGACTAGCCATACGCAGTATTTT.

The J gene is TRBJ2-2, the V gene TRBV7-2, with 7 bases matching TRBD1. The V gene end was trimmed by 4 bases and the J gene end by 5 bases; junction bases not matched to a gene: 1. The CDR3 loop spans 13 amino acids. The germline gives CDR1 SGHTA, CDR2 FQGNSA. The CDR3 sequence: CASSSQGTGELFF. The CDR3, as DNA: TGTGCCAGCAGCTCACAGGGGACCGGGGAGCTGTTTTTT. Using reference TRBV7-2 and TRBJ2-2 for the parts outside the CDR3, the full variable domain is GAGVSQSPSNKVTEKGKDVELRCDPISGHTALYWYRQSLGQGLEFLIYFQGNSAPDKSGLPSDRFSAERTGGSVSTLTIQRTQQEDSAVYLCASSSQGTGELFFGEGSRLTVL.

The V and J genes are TRBV27 and TRBJ2-5, with D possibly matching TRBD1 (5 bases). The V end lost 6 bases, the J end lost 1 base, and 12 bases lay between the germline ends. This CDR3 has 14 residues. The germline V gene has CDR1 MNHEY and CDR2 SMNVEV (reference sequence). The CDR3 DNA reads TGTGCCAGCAGACCCCAGGGCTTCCAAGAGACCCAGTACTTC. The encoded protein is CASRPQGFQETQYF.

The genes are TRBV11-2 and TRBJ2-1; TRBD2 matches at 8 bases. The CDR3 contains 16 residues. Germline V lookup: CDR1 SGHAT, CDR2 FQNNGV. V lost 4 bases and J lost 4; bases outside the gene matches: 9. The CDR3 region has the DNA TGTGCCAGCAGCTCCTTAGCGGGACGTAGATACAATGAGCAGTTCTTC. Its protein product is CASSSLAGRRYNEQFF.

The chain is built from TRBV20-1 and TRBJ2-2; no firm D call. There are 11 residues in the CDR3. Germline V gives CDR1 DFQATT, CDR2 SNEGSKA (reference sequence). Trimming stripped 6 bases from V and 6 bases from J, with 8 bases between. The CDR3 protein is CSASRAGELFF. DNA for the CDR3: TGCAGTGCCTCCCGGGCCGGGGAGCTGTTTTTT.

This clone was recorded only once. The chain recombines TRBV14 with TRBJ1-4; TRBD1 is a possible D gene (6 bases). The CDR3 spans 15 residues. The germline V and J ends were trimmed by 4 bases and 2 bases, with 11 bases remaining between them. The V gene's germline CDR1 is SGHDN and CDR2 FVKESK. CDR3 sequence reads: CASSLQGGTNEKLFF. CDR3 DNA sequence: TGTGCCAGCAGCCTACAGGGCGGCACTAATGAAAAACTGTTTTTT. The variable domain in full, completed from reference TRBV14 and TRBJ1-4, reads EAGVTQFPSHSVIEKGQTVTLRCDPISGHDNLYWYRRVMGKEIKFLLHFVKESKQDESGMPNNRFLAERTGGTYSTLKVQPAELEDSGVYFCASSLQGGTNEKLFFGSGTQLSVL.

J is TRBJ2-3 and V is TRBV7-9, with a tentative D call TRBD2 (5 bases). V lost 2 bases and J 1 base, leaving 16 bases between the germline ends. The CDR3 is 17 residues long. Germline CDR1 SEHNR, CDR2 FQNEAQ (reference sequence). The CDR3 DNA reads TGTGCCAGCAGCTTACCCCTCGGAGCGGACGGCACAGATACGCAGTATTTT. Translated: CASSLPLGADGTDTQYF.

This clone was counted ten times or more. The chain recombines TRBV18 with TRBJ1-1; D remains unclear. The CDR3 length is 14 residues. The germline V gene encodes CDR1 KGHSH and CDR2 LQKENI. V was pared by 0 bases and J by 1 base, with 6 bases between. CDR3 DNA sequence: TGTGCCAGCTCACCACCTTGGGCGAACACTGAAGCTTTCTTT. Encoded protein: CASSPPWANTEAFF.

The chain is built from TRBV19 and TRBJ2-1, with TRBD1 matching over 8 bases. CDR3 length: 18 amino acids. V dropped 9 bases and J dropped 2; count of bases not matched to a gene: 18. Germline assignment: CDR1 LNHDA and CDR2 SQIVND (reference sequence). The DNA for the CDR3 is TGTGCCAGACTCGGGACAGGTCGAATCCGGGAAACCTACAATGAGCAGTTCTTC. This translates into CARLGTGRIRETYNEQFF.

The gene calls are TRBV9 and TRBJ2-1; unclear D gene. There are 13 residues in the CDR3. V was pared by 1 base and J by 7 bases, with 9 bases between. Germline-derived CDR1 and CDR2 are SGDLS and YYNGEE. DNA for the CDR3: TGTGCCAGCAGCGTACTGACCGGGAATGAGCAGTTCTTC. This gives the protein CASSVLTGNEQFF.

V gene TRBV15 combines with J gene TRBJ2-1; 13 bases map to TRBD2. From germline, CDR1 is LNHNV and CDR2 YYDKDF (reference sequence). V shed 2 bases and J 10 bases; nucleotides not matched to a gene: 17. CDR3 length: 19 residues. As DNA, the CDR3 is TGTGCCACCAGCAGAAAGGTCCCTGAGACTAGCGGGAGGCCCGTAGAGCAGTTCTTC. This sequence encodes CATSRKVPETSGRPVEQFF. The full variable domain, completed using reference TRBV15 and TRBJ2-1, is DAMVIQNPRYQVTQFGKPVTLSCSQTLNHNVMYWYQQKSSQAPKLLFHYYDKDFNNEADTPDNFQSRRPNTSFCFLDIRSPGLGDTAMYLCATSRKVPETSGRPVEQFFGPGTRLTVL.

This clone showed up just once. J is TRBJ2-7 and V is TRBV19; TRBD2 agrees at 9 bases. The CDR3 loop spans 16 amino acids. Germline V gives CDR1 LNHDA, CDR2 SQIVND (reference sequence). V gave up 0 bases and J gave up 0 bases; unmatched junction bases: 3. The CDR3 sequence is CASSIDSGGLSYEQYF. DNA of the CDR3: TGTGCCAGTAGTATAGATAGCGGGGGCCTCTCCTACGAGCAGTACTTC.

The gene calls are TRBV28 and TRBJ2-5; 8 positions agree with TRBD2. Trimming removed 3 bases from V and 7 bases from J; junction bases left unmatched: 7. Germline V gene sequence: CDR1 MDHEN, CDR2 SYDVKM. This CDR3 region has 14 residues. CDR3 sequence reads: CASSLTHGRGTQYF. The CDR3, as DNA: TGTGCCAGCAGTTTGACTCACGGGAGGGGGACCCAGTACTTC.

The chain carries TRBV5-4 and TRBJ2-5, with 11 bases identical to TRBD2. The germline V gene has CDR1 SGHNT and CDR2 YYREEE (reference sequence). CDR3 length: 15 residues. V was clipped by 6 bases and J by 5 bases; unmatched bases: 9. The CDR3: CASTAGTSGWETQYF. The CDR3 DNA reads as TGTGCCAGCACCGCCGGGACTAGCGGTTGGGAGACCCAGTACTTC. Complete variable domain (other parts from reference TRBV5-4 and TRBJ2-5): ETGVTQSPTHLIKTRGQQVTLRCSSQSGHNTVSWYQQALGQGPQFIFQYYREEENGRGNFPPRFSGLQFPNYSSELNVNALELDDSALYLCASTAGTSGWETQYFGPGTRLLVL.

The chain employs TRBV11-3 and TRBJ2-2; perhaps TRBD2 as D (6 bases). V was cut by 5 bases and J by 3 bases, with 16 bases left in between. Germline-derived CDR1 and CDR2 are SGHNT and YENEEA. This CDR3 is 16 amino acids long. This CDR3 is CASSPSSAAHTGELFF. The CDR3 DNA reads TGTGCCAGCAGCCCTTCTAGCGCAGCTCACACCGGGGAGCTGTTTTTT.

The chain recombines TRBV28 with TRBJ2-1; 10 bases are shared with TRBD2. Germline V CDR1 and CDR2: MDHEN, SYDVKM. V gave up 7 bases and J gave up 4 bases; unmatched junction bases: 10. The CDR3 consists of 16 residues. The CDR3 loop reads CASIGVAGGLYNEQFF. DNA for the CDR3: TGTGCCAGCATTGGCGTAGCGGGAGGACTTTACAATGAGCAGTTCTTC.

As regards this clone: The same CDR3 also results from other DNA sequences found in this sample. The rearrangement joins TRBV9 to TRBJ2-2, with 7 nucleotides matching TRBD2. The ends lost 3 bases at V and 0 bases at J; junction bases unmatched: 8. Germline V CDR1 and CDR2: SGDLS, YYNGEE. The CDR3 is 17 amino acids. CDR3 region: CASSATQGGANTGELFF. The CDR3 DNA follows: TGTGCCAGCAGCGCTACGCAGGGAGGGGCGAACACCGGGGAGCTGTTTTTT.

The chain carries TRBV11-2 and TRBJ2-1; tentatively, D is TRBD1 (5 bases). The CDR3 has 15 amino acids. Germline lookup yields CDR1 SGHAT and CDR2 FQNNGV. V was cut by 3 bases and J by 6 bases, with 15 bases left in between. Written as DNA, the CDR3 is TGTGCCAGCAGCTTCGAACAGGAAGAGTTCAATGAGCAGTTCTTC. Protein sequence: CASSFEQEEFNEQFF.

CDR3 bases: TGTGCCAGCAGCTTAGGACCTTACTTGAGGGGCTACACCTTC. Its translation: CASSLGPYLRGYTF. The rearrangement joins TRBV11-2 to TRBJ1-2, with D uncertain. This CDR3 has 14 amino acids. Germline V gene data show CDR1 as SGHAT and CDR2 as FQNNGV. The V end lost 1 base, the J end lost 8 bases, and 14 bases lay between the germline ends. Complete variable domain (other parts from reference TRBV11-2 and TRBJ1-2): EAGVAQSPRYKIIEKRQSVAFWCNPISGHATLYWYQQILGQGPKLLIQFQNNGVVDDSQLPKDRFSAERLKGVDSTLKIQPAKLEDSAVYLCASSLGPYLRGYTFGSGTRLTVV.

V gene TRBV7-9 combines with J gene TRBJ2-1; the match to TRBD2 covers 7 bases. Trimming at V came to 0 bases and at J to 7 bases, leaving 6 bases not matched to a gene. Germline V gene lookup returns CDR1 SEHNR and CDR2 FQNEAQ (reference sequence). The CDR3 has 15 residues. The CDR3 coding sequence is TGTGCCAGCAGCTTAGCAGCGGGAATGAGGAATGAGCAGTTCTTC. Residues: CASSLAAGMRNEQFF.

CDR3 sequence: CASARGNTIYF. CDR3 nucleotides: TGTGCCAGCGCCAGAGGAAACACCATATATTTT. This sequence joins TRBV6-5 and TRBJ1-3; unclear D gene. Germline V gives CDR1 MNHEY, CDR2 SVGAGI. The CDR3 has 11 residues. V lost 8 bases, J lost 4 bases, and 6 bases lay in between.

The chain links TRBV7-8 to TRBJ1-1; D is uncertain. This CDR3 is built from 14 residues. The germline CDR1 and CDR2 sequences are SGHVS and FQNEAQ. Trimming took off 6 bases at V and 0 bases at J, with 11 bases between the two ends. CDR3 DNA: TGTGCCAGCAGTATACGGCGGTTGAACACTGAAGCTTTCTTT. Translating it yields CASSIRRLNTEAFF.

This sequence joins TRBV19 and TRBJ2-2; a weak D match, TRBD1 (6 bases). Per the germline V gene, CDR1 is LNHDA and CDR2 is SQIVND (reference sequence). V lost 3 bases, J lost 7 bases, and 12 bases lay in between. CDR3 length equals 14 residues. The DNA for the CDR3 is TGTGCCAGTAGTATCGCAGGGGTAATCGGGGAGCTGTTTTTT. Translating gives CASSIAGVIGELFF. Variable domain in full (rest from reference TRBV19 and TRBJ2-2): DGGITQSPKYLFRKEGQNVTLSCEQNLNHDAMYWYRQDPGQGLRLIYYSQIVNDFQKGDIAEGYSVSREKKESFPLTVTSAQKNPTAFYLCASSIAGVIGELFFGEGSRLTVL.